This is a list of T cell receptor beta chains from one sample in a study of blood T cells in healthy people across ages. One entry per CDR3 protein results from TCRdb running MiXCR on the 5' RACE reads. The table records 1.5 million to 2 million distinct CDR3 sequences, roughly 30% of them present only once. Sequencing was performed on blood. The receptors stem from a woman aged 30 to 39 in good health. Both conserved end residues are part of each CDR3.

>TRBJ2-1|TRBV5-6|14
CASSLTGEYNEQFF
>TRBJ2-2|TRBV20-1|15
CSARPSGGPGGERFF
>TRBJ2-7|TRBV21-1|19
CASSSTQPSPGQEAYEQYF
>TRBJ1-5|TRBV4-3|18
CASSQDRGQGYSNQPQHF
>TRBJ1-4|TRBV7-9|12
CASSSHRFELFF
>TRBJ2-5|TRBV7-9|14
CASTYGGVQETQYF
>TRBJ2-7|TRBV6-1|15
CASSERQGRNLEQYF
>TRBJ2-2|TRBV28|15
CASTQHSGNTGELFF
>TRBJ2-7|TRBV18|16
CASSPVLAGEKGEQYF
>TRBJ2-1|TRBV13|15
CASSPRQPTTDEQFF
>TRBJ1-1|TRBV7-2|13
CASSLPPGVKAFF
>TRBJ2-3|TRBV5-1|14
CASKDRGGTDTQYF
>TRBJ2-5|TRBV7-9|15
CASSAGTSVFGTQYF
>TRBJ2-1|TRBV11-2|13
CASAFSSYNEQFF